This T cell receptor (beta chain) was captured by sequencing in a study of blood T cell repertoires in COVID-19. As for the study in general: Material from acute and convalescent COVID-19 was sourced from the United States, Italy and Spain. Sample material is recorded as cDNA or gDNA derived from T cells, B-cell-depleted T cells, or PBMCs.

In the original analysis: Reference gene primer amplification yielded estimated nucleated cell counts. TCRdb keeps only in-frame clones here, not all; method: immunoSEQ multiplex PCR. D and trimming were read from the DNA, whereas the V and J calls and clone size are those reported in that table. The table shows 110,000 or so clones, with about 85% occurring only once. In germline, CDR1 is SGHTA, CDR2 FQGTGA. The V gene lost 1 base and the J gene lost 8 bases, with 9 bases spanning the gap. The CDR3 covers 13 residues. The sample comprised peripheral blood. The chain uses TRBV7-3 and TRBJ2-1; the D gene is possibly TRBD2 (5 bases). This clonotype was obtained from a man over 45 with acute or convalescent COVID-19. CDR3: CASSLRAGDEQFF. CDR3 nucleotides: TGTGCCAGCAGCTTAAGGGCGGGCGATGAGCAGTTCTTC.